This T cell receptor (beta chain) appears in the sequencing data of a study of early T cells in non-severe SARS-CoV-2 infection. This clonotype was picked up many times. TCRdb independently ran MiXCR on the 5' RACE reads; one entry per CDR3 protein. The sample consists of tens of thousands of distinct CDR3 sequences, approximately 12% of them appearing once. From germline, CDR1 is DFQATT and CDR2 SNEGSKA (reference sequence). This CDR3 is built from 15 residues. With 0 bases removed from V and 8 bases from J, the gap between germline ends came to 19 bases. Sequenced material: whole blood. The clonotype comes from an adult who was a healthcare worker with PCR-confirmed SARS-CoV-2 infection or an uninfected control (not recorded which). The rearrangement links TRBV20-1 to TRBJ1-2; unclear D gene. The CDR3 sequence is CSARDHLLKSYGYTF. CDR3 DNA: TGCAGTGCTAGAGATCATTTACTCAAATCCTACGGCTACACCTTC.